The 12 T cell receptor beta chains presented below share a single source sample, sequenced in a study of shared clonotypes between healthy human individuals. TCRdb keeps only in-frame clones here, not all; method: immunoSEQ multiplex PCR. Of about 2.4 million clones listed, more than 90% are singletons. Material: naive CD4+ T cells sorted from blood. Indicated subset: CD45RA+ positively selected. These receptors all come from a man aged 18 to 29 in good health.

This clone was counted between two and nine times. This chain joins TRBV7-2 and TRBJ2-7; 8 positions agree with TRBD1. V was clipped by 6 bases and J by 1 base; unmatched bases: 8. The CDR3 has 15 amino acids. Germline V gene sequence: CDR1 SGHTA, CDR2 FQGNSA. The CDR3 DNA reads TGTGCCAGCAGACAGTTCCAGGGGGCATCCTACGAGCAGTACTTC. Protein: CASRQFQGASYEQYF. The whole variable domain, remainder taken from reference TRBV7-2 and TRBJ2-7, is GAGVSQSPSNKVTEKGKDVELRCDPISGHTALYWYRQSLGQGLEFLIYFQGNSAPDKSGLPSDRFSAERTGGSVSTLTIQRTQQEDSAVYLCASRQFQGASYEQYFGPGTRLTVT.

This sequence joins TRBV15 and TRBJ2-3; 14 nucleotides agree with TRBD2. The V and J ends lost 6 bases and 3 bases, in that order; junction bases with no gene match: 2. Germline V gene data show CDR1 as LNHNV and CDR2 as YYDKDF (reference sequence). CDR3 length: 15 amino acids. The CDR3 coding sequence is TGTGCCACCAGTAGGACTAGCGGGAGGACAGATACGCAGTATTTT. It yields the protein CATSRTSGRTDTQYF.

The chain is built from TRBV6-1 and TRBJ2-5; D gene uncertain. This CDR3 region has 13 residues. In germline, CDR1 is MNHNS, CDR2 SASEGT. The V end lost 2 bases, the J end lost 4 bases, and 8 bases lay between the germline ends. CDR3 sequence (DNA): TGTGCCAGCAGTGAAATAGGGATAGAGACCCAGTACTTC. It translates to CASSEIGIETQYF.

As for this clone: This same CDR3 is encoded by further DNA sequences in the sample. This sequence joins TRBV30 and TRBJ1-2, with D unclear. Germline CDR1 reads GTSNPN; CDR2 reads SVGIG (reference sequence). There are 12 residues in the CDR3. V lost 2 bases and J lost 1, with 5 bases in between. CDR3 residues: CAWSTGNYGYTF. DNA for the CDR3: TGTGCCTGGAGTACGGGTAACTATGGCTACACCTTC.

The chain joins TRBV15 to TRBJ2-5, with D maybe TRBD2 (5 bases). The CDR3 sequence is 16 residues long. Trimming removed 1 base at V and 2 bases at J, with 14 bases between. Germline CDR1 reads LNHNV; CDR2 reads YYDKDF (reference sequence). CDR3 bases: TGTGCCACCAGCAGAGTCGAGGGTAAAGGGCAAGAGACCCAGTACTTC. Translation gives CATSRVEGKGQETQYF.

The chain couples TRBV1 to TRBJ2-3; no check of the table's D call, TRBD2, against the DNA was made. TRBV1 counts as a pseudogene. The CDR3 is 19 amino acids. The CDR3 loop reads CTSSQDPGGSGRGTDTQYF. CDR3 sequence (DNA): TGCACCAGCAGCCAAGATCCTGGAGGTAGCGGGAGGGGAACAGATACGCAGTATTTT.

With regard to this clone: Other DNA sequences in this sample translate to the same CDR3. The chain is built from TRBV18 and TRBJ2-7; a weak D match, TRBD2 (5 bases). This CDR3 is built from 12 residues. CDR1 KGHSH and CDR2 LQKENI come from the germline V gene. Trimming removed 0 bases from V and 6 bases from J, with 6 bases in between. CDR3 sequence reads: CASSPPSGEQYF. CDR3 DNA: TGTGCCAGCTCACCACCGAGCGGCGAGCAGTACTTC.

The rearrangement uses TRBV19 and TRBJ2-6; D is undetermined. Germline assignment: CDR1 LNHDA and CDR2 SQIVND (reference sequence). V was pared by 4 bases and J by 4 bases, with 11 bases between. CDR3 size: 15 residues. Here the CDR3 DNA reads TGTGCCAGTAGTAGCACACTGCCCGGGGCCAACGTCCTGACTTTC. It encodes CASSSTLPGANVLTF.

As concerns this clone: Other DNA sequences from this sample encode an identical CDR3 as well. This rearrangement joins TRBV7-2 to TRBJ1-5; D ambiguous. Germline V gene lookup returns CDR1 SGHTA and CDR2 FQGNSA. This CDR3 comprises 15 residues. V was clipped by 1 base and J by 0 bases, with 7 bases between them. CDR3 protein: CASSLVSYSNQPQHF. CDR3 bases: TGTGCCAGCAGCTTAGTTTCATATAGCAATCAGCCCCAGCATTTT.

The chain employs TRBV19 and TRBJ2-3; 7 nucleotides align to TRBD2. Germline trimming cut 6 bases from V and 4 bases from J; bases unmatched to any gene: 13. CDR3 length equals 16 residues. Germline V gives CDR1 LNHDA, CDR2 SQIVND (reference sequence). CDR3 DNA: TGTGCCAGTAGACCTGAGGGCGGGAGAATTCCAGATACGCAGTATTTT. Residues: CASRPEGGRIPDTQYF.

The chain is built from TRBV4-1 and TRBJ2-1; D ambiguous. The CDR3 is 12 residues long. The V gene's germline CDR1 is MGHRA and CDR2 YSYEKL. Deletions cut 3 bases from V and 13 bases from J, with 13 bases between. The chain's CDR3 is CASSQVGWAQFF. The CDR3 bases are TGCGCCAGCAGCCAGGTGGGATGGGCACAGTTCTTC.

Comments on this clone: The sample contains more than one DNA sequence encoding this CDR3. The chain uses TRBV6-1 and TRBJ2-7; D remains ambiguous. Deletions cut 7 bases from V and 2 bases from J, with 9 bases between. Germline CDR1 MNHNS, CDR2 SASEGT. CDR3 size: 12 residues. CDR3 bases: TGTGCCAGCACTTACGGACCCTACGAGCAGTACTTC. It translates to CASTYGPYEQYF.